The 6 T cell receptor beta chains below were found in one sample sequenced in a study. TCRdb ran MiXCR on the RT-PCR reads and lists one entry per CDR3 protein. The repertoire includes more than 600,000 distinct CDR3 sequences, 12% to 15% of them detected once, and roughly 3.9% sits in the top ten. Sequencing was carried out using memory CD4+ T cells from blood. These receptor sequences come from a female donor in good health, serving as a healthy control.

The chain links TRBV3-1 to TRBJ2-2, with no clear D. Per germline, CDR1 LGHDT and CDR2 YNNKEL (reference sequence). V lost 5 bases and J 9 bases, leaving 7 bases between the germline ends. The CDR3 spans 11 residues. CDR3 sequence: CASSTNRELFF. CDR3 nucleotide sequence: TGTGCCAGCAGCACCAACCGGGAGCTGTTTTTT.

This chain links TRBV7-2 with TRBJ2-5; D uncertain. There are 15 residues in the CDR3. Germline CDR1 reads SGHTA; CDR2 reads FQGNSA. V was shortened by 5 bases and J by 1 base, with 14 bases between the two germline ends. The CDR3 DNA is TGTGCCAGCAGCCTAAATAAGGGCTCCCAAGAGACCCAGTACTTC. Protein: CASSLNKGSQETQYF.

This clonotype was counted a few times. The V call is TRBV29-1, the J call TRBJ2-1, with TRBD2 identical over 9 bases. Germline V gives CDR1 SQVTM, CDR2 ANQGSEA. With 6 bases clipped from V and 5 bases from J, the junction kept 11 bases outside the gene matches. The CDR3 consists of 15 residues. The CDR3 region is CSVSSGTQSDNEQFF. CDR3 sequence (DNA): TGCAGCGTGTCTAGCGGGACCCAAAGCGACAATGAGCAGTTCTTC.

This clonotype has just a few counts. V and J are TRBV20-1 and TRBJ1-5; D possibly corresponds to TRBD1 (6 bases). This CDR3 is 16 amino acids long. V gave up 0 bases and J gave up 0 bases, with 12 bases separating them. CDR1 is DFQATT and CDR2 is SNEGSKA in the germline V gene (reference sequence). The CDR3, as DNA: TGCAGTGCTAGAGATCACAGGGAGTATAGCAATCAGCCCCAGCATTTT. This encodes CSARDHREYSNQPQHF.

The rearrangement joins TRBV7-7 to TRBJ1-1; no clear D. The CDR3 consists of 14 residues. The V end was cut by 5 bases, the J end by 3 bases, with 13 bases between. The V gene's germline CDR1 is SSHAT and CDR2 FNYEAQ (reference sequence). Written as DNA, the CDR3 is TGTGCCAGCAGCCCTATATCAGTGGACACTGAAGCTTTCTTT. This encodes CASSPISVDTEAFF. The whole variable domain, remainder taken from reference TRBV7-7 and TRBJ1-1, is GAGVSQSPRYKVTKRGQDVTLRCDPISSHATLYWYQQALGQGPEFLTYFNYEAQPDKSGLPSDRFSAERPEGSISTLTIQRTEQRDSAMYRCASSPISVDTEAFFGQGTRLTVV.

V and J are TRBV6-2 or TRBV6-3 and TRBJ2-1; D unclear. Per germline, CDR1 MNHEY and CDR2 SVGEGT. The CDR3 totals 14 residues. Between the trimmed V and J ends, which lost 6 bases and 6 bases, there was a span of 15 bases. The chain's CDR3 is CASRPSRASNEQFF. CDR3 nucleotides: TGTGCCAGCAGGCCTTCTCGGGCCAGCAATGAGCAGTTCTTC.